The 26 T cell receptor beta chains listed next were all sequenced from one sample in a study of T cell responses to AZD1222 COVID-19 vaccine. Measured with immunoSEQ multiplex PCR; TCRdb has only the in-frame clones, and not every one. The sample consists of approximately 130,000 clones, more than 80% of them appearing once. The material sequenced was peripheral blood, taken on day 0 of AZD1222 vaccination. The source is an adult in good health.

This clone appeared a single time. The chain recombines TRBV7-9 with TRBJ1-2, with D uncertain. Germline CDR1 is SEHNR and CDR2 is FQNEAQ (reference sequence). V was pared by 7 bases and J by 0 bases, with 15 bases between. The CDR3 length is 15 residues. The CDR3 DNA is TGTGCCAGCACCCTTATACCGCGTTCTAACTATGGCTACACCTTC. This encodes CASTLIPRSNYGYTF. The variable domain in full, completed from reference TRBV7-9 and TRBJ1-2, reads DTGVSQNPRHKITKRGQNVTFRCDPISEHNRLYWYRQTLGQGPEFLTYFQNEAQLEKSRLLSDRFSAERPKGSFSTLEIQRTEQGDSAMYLCASTLIPRSNYGYTFGSGTRLTVV.

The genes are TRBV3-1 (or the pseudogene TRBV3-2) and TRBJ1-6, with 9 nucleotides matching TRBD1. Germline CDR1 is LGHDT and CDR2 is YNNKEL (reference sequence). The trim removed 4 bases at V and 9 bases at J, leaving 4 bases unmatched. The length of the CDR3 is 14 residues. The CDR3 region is CASSLRDRVSPLHF. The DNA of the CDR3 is TGTGCCAGCAGCCTCCGGGACAGGGTTTCACCCCTCCACTTT.

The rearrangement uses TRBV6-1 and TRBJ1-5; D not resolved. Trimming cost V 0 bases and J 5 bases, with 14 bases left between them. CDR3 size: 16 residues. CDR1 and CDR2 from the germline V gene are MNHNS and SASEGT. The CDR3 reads CASSEASGRRDQPQHF. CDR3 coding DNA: TGTGCCAGCAGTGAAGCATCGGGGAGGCGCGATCAGCCCCAGCATTTT.

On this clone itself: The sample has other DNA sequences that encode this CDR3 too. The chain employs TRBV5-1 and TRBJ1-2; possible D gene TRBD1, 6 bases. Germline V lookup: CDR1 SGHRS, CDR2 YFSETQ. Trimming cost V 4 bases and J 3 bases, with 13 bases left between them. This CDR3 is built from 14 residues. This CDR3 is CASSLLQGDYGYTF. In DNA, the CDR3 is TGCGCCAGCAGCCTATTACAGGGAGACTATGGCTACACCTTC. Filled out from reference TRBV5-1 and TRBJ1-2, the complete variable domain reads KAGVTQTPRYLIKTRGQQVTLSCSPISGHRSVSWYQQTPGQGLQFLFEYFSETQRNKGNFPGRFSGRQFSNSRSEMNVSTLELGDSALYLCASSLLQGDYGYTFGSGTRLTVV.

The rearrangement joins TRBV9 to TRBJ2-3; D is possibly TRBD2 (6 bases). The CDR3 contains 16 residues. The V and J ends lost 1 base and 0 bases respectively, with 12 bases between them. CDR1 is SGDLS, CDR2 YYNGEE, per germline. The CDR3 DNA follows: TGTGCCAGCAGCGTATGGGACGGGACTAGCACAGATACGCAGTATTTT. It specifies CASSVWDGTSTDTQYF.

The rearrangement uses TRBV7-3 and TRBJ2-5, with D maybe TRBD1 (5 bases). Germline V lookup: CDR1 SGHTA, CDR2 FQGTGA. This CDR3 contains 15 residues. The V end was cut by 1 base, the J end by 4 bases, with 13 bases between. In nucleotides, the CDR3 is TGTGCCAGCAGCTTAATGGCAGGAACAGGAGAGACCCAGTACTTC. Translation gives CASSLMAGTGETQYF.

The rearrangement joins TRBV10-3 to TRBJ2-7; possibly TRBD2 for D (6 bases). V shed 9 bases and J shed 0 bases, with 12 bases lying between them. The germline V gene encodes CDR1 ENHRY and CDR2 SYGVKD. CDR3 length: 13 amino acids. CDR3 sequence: CAIAGLSSYEQYF. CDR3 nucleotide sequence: TGTGCCATTGCGGGGCTATCCTCCTACGAGCAGTACTTC.

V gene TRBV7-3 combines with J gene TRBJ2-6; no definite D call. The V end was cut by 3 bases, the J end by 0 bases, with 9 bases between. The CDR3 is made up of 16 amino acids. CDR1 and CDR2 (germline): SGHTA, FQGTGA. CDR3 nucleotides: TGTGCCAGCAGCTTTAGACCAAGCTCTGGGGCCAACGTCCTGACTTTC. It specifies CASSFRPSSGANVLTF.

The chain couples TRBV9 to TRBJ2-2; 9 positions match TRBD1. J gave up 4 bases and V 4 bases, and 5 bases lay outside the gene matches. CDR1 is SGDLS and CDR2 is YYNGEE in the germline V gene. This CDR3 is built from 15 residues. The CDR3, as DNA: TGTGCCAGCAGCACTGGGGACAGGGCCACCGGGGAGCTGTTTTTT. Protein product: CASSTGDRATGELFF. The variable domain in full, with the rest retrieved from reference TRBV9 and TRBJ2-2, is DSGVTQTPKHLITATGQRVTLRCSPRSGDLSVYWYQQSLDQGLQFLIQYYNGEERAKGNILERFSAQQFPDLHSELNLSSLELGDSALYFCASSTGDRATGELFFGEGSRLTVL.

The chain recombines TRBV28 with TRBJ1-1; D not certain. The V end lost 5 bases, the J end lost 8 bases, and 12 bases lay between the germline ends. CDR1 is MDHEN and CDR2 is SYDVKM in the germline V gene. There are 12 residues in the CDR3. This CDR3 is CASSPALTEAFF. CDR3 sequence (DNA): TGTGCCAGCAGTCCGGCGCTGACCGAAGCTTTCTTT.

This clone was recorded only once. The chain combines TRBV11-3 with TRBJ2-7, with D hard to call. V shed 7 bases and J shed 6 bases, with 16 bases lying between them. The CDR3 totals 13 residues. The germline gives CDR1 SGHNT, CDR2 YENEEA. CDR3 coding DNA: TGTGCCAGCATTTCCCACACCCTGAGCGAGCAGTACTTC. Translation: CASISHTLSEQYF.

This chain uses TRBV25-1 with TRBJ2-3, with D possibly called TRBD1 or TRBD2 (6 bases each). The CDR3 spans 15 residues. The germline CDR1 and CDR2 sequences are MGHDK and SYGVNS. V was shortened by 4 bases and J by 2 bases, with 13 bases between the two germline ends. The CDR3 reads CASSATGRTTDTQYF. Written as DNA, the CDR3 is TGTGCCAGCAGTGCCACAGGGAGGACCACAGATACGCAGTATTTT. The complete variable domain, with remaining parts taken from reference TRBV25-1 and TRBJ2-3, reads EADIYQTPRYLVIGTGKKITLECSQTMGHDKMYWYQQDPGMELHLIHYSYGVNSTEKGDLSSESTVSRIRTEHFPLTLESARPSHTSQYLCASSATGRTTDTQYFGPGTRLTVL.

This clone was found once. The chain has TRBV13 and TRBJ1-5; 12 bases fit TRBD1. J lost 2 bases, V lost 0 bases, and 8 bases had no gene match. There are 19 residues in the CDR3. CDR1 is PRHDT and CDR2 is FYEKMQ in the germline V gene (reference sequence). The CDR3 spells CASSLGGWGQGARNQPQHF. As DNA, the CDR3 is TGTGCCAGCAGCTTAGGAGGTTGGGGACAGGGGGCTCGCAATCAGCCCCAGCATTTT.

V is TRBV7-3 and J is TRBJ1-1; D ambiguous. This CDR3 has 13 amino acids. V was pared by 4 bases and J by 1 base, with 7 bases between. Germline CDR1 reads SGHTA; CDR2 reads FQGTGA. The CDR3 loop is CASSSNQNTEAFF. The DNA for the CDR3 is TGTGCCAGCAGCTCAAACCAGAACACTGAAGCTTTCTTT.

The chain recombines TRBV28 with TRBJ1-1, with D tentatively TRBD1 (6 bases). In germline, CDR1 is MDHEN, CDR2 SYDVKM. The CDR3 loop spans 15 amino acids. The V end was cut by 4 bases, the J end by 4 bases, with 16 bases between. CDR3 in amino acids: CASSYVDSGVTEAFF. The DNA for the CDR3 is TGTGCCAGCAGTTACGTGGACAGCGGGGTCACTGAAGCTTTCTTT.

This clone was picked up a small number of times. The CDR3 nucleotides read TGTGCCAGCAGGACCGGGACGGGCTACGAGCAGTACTTC. It is translated as CASRTGTGYEQYF. This chain connects TRBV5-8 to TRBJ2-7; possibly TRBD1 or TRBD2 for D (5 bases each). The CDR3 is 13 residues long. CDR1 SGHTS and CDR2 YDEGEE come from the germline V gene. V lost 5 bases and J 3 bases, leaving 12 bases between the germline ends. Drawing the rest from reference TRBV5-8 and TRBJ2-7, the complete variable domain is EAGVTQSPTHLIKTRGQQATLRCSPISGHTSVYWYQQALGLGLQFLLWYDEGEERNRGNFPPRFSGRQFPNYSSELNVNALELEDSALYLCASRTGTGYEQYFGPGTRLTVT.

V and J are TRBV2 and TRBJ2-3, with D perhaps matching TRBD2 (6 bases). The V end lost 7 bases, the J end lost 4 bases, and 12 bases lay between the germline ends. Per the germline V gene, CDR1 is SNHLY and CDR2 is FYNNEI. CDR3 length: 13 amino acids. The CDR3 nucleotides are TGTGCCAGCATAGGGAGGCTCCCAGATACGCAGTATTTT. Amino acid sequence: CASIGRLPDTQYF.

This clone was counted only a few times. The CDR3: CASKGSLYEQYF. The CDR3 DNA is TGTGCCAGTAAGGGGAGTCTCTACGAGCAGTACTTC. The chain is built from TRBV19 and TRBJ2-7, with D perhaps assigned TRBD1 or TRBD2 (5 bases each). CDR1 LNHDA and CDR2 SQIVND come from the germline V gene (reference sequence). Trimming left V 7 bases short and J 3 bases short, with 10 bases between. The CDR3 is 12 residues long.

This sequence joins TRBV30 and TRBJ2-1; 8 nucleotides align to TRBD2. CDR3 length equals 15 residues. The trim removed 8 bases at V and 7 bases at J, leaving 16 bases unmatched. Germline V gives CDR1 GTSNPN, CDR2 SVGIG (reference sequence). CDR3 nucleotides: TGTGCCGGAATCCCGGGGAGCGGGAGTACGAATGAGCAGTTCTTC. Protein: CAGIPGSGSTNEQFF.

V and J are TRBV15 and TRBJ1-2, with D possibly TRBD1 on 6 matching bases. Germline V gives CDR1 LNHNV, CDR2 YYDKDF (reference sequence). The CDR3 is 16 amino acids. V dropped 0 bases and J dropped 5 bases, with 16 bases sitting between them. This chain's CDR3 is CATSRDLTTGLYGYTF. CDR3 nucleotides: TGTGCCACCAGCAGAGATCTTACGACAGGATTATATGGCTACACCTTC. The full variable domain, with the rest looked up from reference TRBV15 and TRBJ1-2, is DAMVIQNPRYQVTQFGKPVTLSCSQTLNHNVMYWYQQKSSQAPKLLFHYYDKDFNNEADTPDNFQSRRPNTSFCFLDIRSPGLGDTAMYLCATSRDLTTGLYGYTFGSGTRLTVV.

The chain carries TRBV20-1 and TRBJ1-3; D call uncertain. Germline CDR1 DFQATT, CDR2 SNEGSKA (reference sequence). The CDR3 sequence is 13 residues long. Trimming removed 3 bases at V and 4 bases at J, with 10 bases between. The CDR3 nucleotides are TGCAGTGCTAGTCGCCAGTCCGGAAACACCATATATTTT. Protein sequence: CSASRQSGNTIYF.

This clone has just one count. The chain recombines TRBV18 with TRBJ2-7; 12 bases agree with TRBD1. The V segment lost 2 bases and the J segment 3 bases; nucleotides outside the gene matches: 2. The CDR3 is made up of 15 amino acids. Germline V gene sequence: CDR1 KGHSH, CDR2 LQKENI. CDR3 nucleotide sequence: TGTGCCAGCTCACCAGGGACAGGGGGCATCTACGAGCAGTACTTC. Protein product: CASSPGTGGIYEQYF.

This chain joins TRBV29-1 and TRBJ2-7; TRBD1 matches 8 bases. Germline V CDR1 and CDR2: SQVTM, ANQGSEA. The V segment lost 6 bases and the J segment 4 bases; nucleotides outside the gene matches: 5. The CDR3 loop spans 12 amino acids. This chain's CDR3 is CSVADRAYEQYF. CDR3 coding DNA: TGCAGCGTGGCGGACAGGGCATACGAGCAGTACTTC.

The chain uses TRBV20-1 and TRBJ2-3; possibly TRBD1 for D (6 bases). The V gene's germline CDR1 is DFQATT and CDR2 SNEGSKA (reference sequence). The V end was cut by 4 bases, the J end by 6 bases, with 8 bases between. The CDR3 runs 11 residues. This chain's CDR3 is CSATGQDTQYF. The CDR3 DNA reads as TGCAGTGCTACCGGACAGGATACGCAGTATTTT.

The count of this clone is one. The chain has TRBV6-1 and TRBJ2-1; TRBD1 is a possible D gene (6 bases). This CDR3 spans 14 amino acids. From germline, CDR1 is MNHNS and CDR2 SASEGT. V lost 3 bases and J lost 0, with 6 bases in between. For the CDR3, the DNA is TGTGCCAGCAGTGACAGGGGCTCCTACAATGAGCAGTTCTTC. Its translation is CASSDRGSYNEQFF.

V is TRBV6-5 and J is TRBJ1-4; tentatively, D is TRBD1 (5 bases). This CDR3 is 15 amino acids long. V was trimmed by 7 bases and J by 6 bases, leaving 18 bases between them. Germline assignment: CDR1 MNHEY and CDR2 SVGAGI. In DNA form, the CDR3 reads TGTGCCAGCAATACGGGTCAGCAGGGATATGAAAAACTGTTTTTT. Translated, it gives CASNTGQQGYEKLFF.